This TCR beta chain stems from a study of control samples from healthy donors and cancer patients. Clones were read by immunoSEQ multiplex PCR, and TCRdb kept only the in-frame ones, dropping some. Here the sample spans about 79,000 clones, roughly 93% being singletons. Deletions cut 5 bases from V and 6 bases from J, with 8 bases between. The CDR3 is 12 amino acids. Germline CDR1 LNHDA, CDR2 SQIVND (reference sequence). The TCR was taken from a woman aged 40 to 50 with lung cancer. The sequenced sample was PBMCs. The chain is built from TRBV19 and TRBJ1-5; D unclear. The CDR3 DNA reads as TGTGCCAGTAGTCCAGAGATTCAGCCCCAGCATTTT. The encoded protein is CASSPEIQPQHF.